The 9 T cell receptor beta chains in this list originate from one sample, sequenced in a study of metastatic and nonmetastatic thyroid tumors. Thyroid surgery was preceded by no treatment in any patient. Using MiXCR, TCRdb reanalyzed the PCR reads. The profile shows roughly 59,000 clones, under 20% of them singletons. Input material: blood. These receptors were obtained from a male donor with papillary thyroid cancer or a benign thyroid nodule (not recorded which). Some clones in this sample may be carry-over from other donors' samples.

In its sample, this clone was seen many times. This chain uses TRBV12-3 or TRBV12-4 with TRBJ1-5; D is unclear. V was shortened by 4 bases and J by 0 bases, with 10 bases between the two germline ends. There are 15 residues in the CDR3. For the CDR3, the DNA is TGTGCCAGCAGTTCCTCCGGGATTAGCAATCAGCCCCAGCATTTT. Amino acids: CASSSSGISNQPQHF.

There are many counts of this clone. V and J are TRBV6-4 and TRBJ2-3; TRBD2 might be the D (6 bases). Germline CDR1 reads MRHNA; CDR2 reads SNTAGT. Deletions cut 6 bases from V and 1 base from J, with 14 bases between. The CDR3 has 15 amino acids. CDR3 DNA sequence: TGTGCCAGCAGCCAAGCGGCTAGCGGCACAGATACGCAGTATTTT. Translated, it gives CASSQAASGTDTQYF.

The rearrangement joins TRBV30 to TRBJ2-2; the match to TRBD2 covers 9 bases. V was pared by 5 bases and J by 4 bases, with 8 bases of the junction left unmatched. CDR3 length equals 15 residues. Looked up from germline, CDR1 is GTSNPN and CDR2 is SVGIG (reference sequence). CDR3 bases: TGTGCCTGGGGGCGTGGACTAGCGTCCACCGGGGAGCTGTTTTTT. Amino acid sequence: CAWGRGLASTGELFF. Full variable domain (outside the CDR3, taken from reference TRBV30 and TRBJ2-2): SQTIHQWPATLVQPVGSPLSLECTVEGTSNPNLYWYRQAAGRGLQLLFYSVGIGQISSEVPQNLSASRPQDRQFILSSKKLLLSDSGFYLCAWGRGLASTGELFFGEGSRLTVL.

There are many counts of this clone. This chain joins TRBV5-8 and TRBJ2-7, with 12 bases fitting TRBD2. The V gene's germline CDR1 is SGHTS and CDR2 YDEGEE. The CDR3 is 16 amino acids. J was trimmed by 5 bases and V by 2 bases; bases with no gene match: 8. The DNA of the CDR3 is TGTGCCAGCAGCTTCGGGACTAGCGGGCCTGTGGACGAGCAGTACGTC. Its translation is CASSFGTSGPVDEQYV.

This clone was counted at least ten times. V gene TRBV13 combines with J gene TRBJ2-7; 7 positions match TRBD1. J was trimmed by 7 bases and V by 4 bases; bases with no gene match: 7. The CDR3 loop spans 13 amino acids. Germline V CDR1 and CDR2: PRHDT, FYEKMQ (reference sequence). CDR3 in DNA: TGTGCCAGCAGCTCCGGGACAGAATTTGAGCAGTACTTC. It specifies CASSSGTEFEQYF.

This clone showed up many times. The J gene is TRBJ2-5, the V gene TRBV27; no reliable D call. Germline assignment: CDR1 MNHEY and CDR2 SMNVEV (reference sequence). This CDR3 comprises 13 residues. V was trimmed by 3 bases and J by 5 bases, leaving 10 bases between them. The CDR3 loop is CASSFGRGETQYF. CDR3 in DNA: TGTGCCAGCAGTTTTGGCAGAGGCGAGACCCAGTACTTC.

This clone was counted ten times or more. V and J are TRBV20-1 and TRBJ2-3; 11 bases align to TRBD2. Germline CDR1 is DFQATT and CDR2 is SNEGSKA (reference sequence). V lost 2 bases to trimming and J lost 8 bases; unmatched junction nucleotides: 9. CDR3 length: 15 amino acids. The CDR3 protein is CSARRPSGGFGTQYF. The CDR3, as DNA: TGCAGTGCTAGACGACCTAGCGGGGGGTTTGGTACGCAGTATTTT.

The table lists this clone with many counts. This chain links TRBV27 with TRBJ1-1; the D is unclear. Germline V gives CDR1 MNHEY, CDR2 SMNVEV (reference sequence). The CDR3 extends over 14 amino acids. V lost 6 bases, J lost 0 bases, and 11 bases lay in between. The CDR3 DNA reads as TGTGCCAGCAGCCCGACCCGTGTGAACACTGAAGCTTTCTTT. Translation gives CASSPTRVNTEAFF.

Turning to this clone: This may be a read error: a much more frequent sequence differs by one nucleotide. In DNA, the CDR3 is TGTGCCAGCAGCATCACTAGCGGGAGGACCACCTTC. Protein sequence: CASSITSGRTTF. V usage is TRBV7-9 and J usage is TRBJ1-2; D call uncertain. Germline V lookup: CDR1 SEHNR, CDR2 FQNEAQ (reference sequence). CDR3 length equals 12 residues. V lost 5 bases to trimming and J lost 13 bases, with 17 bases between them.